These 19 T cell receptor beta chains came from one sample sequenced in a study of blood T cell repertoires in COVID-19. Some clones are missing from TCRdb's copy, which holds only in-frame ones; the method was immunoSEQ multiplex PCR. The sample yields 300,000 to 350,000 clones, approximately 83% seen once. Sequencing used PBMCs or T cells enriched from blood (not recorded which). The receptor set was obtained from a man between 25 and 39 years old who had recovered from COVID-19.

The chain joins TRBV5-4 to TRBJ1-4, with D possibly TRBD1 on 5 matching bases. V lost 4 bases to trimming and J lost 3 bases, with 16 bases between them. In germline, CDR1 is SGHNT, CDR2 YYREEE (reference sequence). There are 16 residues in the CDR3. The CDR3 DNA reads TGTGCCAGCAGCCTGGGTGCGGGGCAGGCTAATGAAAAACTGTTTTTT. Its protein is CASSLGAGQANEKLFF.

The CDR3 sequence: CATSSGTARDEQFF. DNA of the CDR3: TGTGCCACCAGCAGCGGGACAGCCCGTGATGAGCAGTTCTTC. The rearrangement links TRBV15 to TRBJ2-1; 7 nucleotides match TRBD1. V was clipped by 3 bases and J by 8 bases; unmatched bases: 7. The CDR3 contains 14 residues. Germline CDR1 and CDR2: LNHNV and YYDKDF (reference sequence).

About this clone itself: Other DNA sequences from this sample encode an identical CDR3 as well. The rearrangement uses TRBV5-4 and TRBJ1-4, with 7 bases identical to TRBD1. The length of the CDR3 is 14 residues. Germline V gives CDR1 SGHNT, CDR2 YYREEE (reference sequence). The V and J ends lost 5 bases and 1 base, in that order; junction bases with no gene match: 2. The CDR3 DNA is TGTGCCAGCAGTCGGGACAGAACTAATGAAAAACTGTTTTTT. Its protein product is CASSRDRTNEKLFF.

The chain employs TRBV2 and TRBJ1-2; D remains unclear. The CDR3 is made up of 14 amino acids. The germline V gene encodes CDR1 SNHLY and CDR2 FYNNEI. The V and J ends lost 1 base and 4 bases respectively, with 10 bases between them. CDR3 residues: CASSEGASIYGYTF. CDR3 nucleotides: TGTGCCAGCAGTGAAGGGGCCAGCATCTATGGCTACACCTTC.

The chain carries TRBV3-1 (or the pseudogene TRBV3-2) and TRBJ1-5, with D tentatively TRBD1 (6 bases). The CDR3 consists of 16 residues. V was pared by 0 bases and J by 1 base, with 10 bases between. Germline V gene sequence: CDR1 LGHDT, CDR2 YNNKEL (reference sequence). CDR3 nucleotide sequence: TGTGCCAGCAGCCAAGATGGGGGGGCCAGCAATCAGCCCCAGCATTTT. This gives the protein CASSQDGGASNQPQHF.

The chain combines TRBV13 with TRBJ1-1; D call uncertain. This CDR3 has 13 amino acids. In germline, CDR1 is PRHDT, CDR2 FYEKMQ (reference sequence). V shed 5 bases and J shed 3 bases, with 10 bases lying between them. This chain's CDR3 is CASSPVGDTEAFF. CDR3 coding DNA: TGTGCCAGCAGCCCGGTCGGGGACACTGAAGCTTTCTTT.

The V gene is TRBV4-2, the J gene TRBJ1-6; possibly TRBD1 for D (5 bases). V lost 2 bases and J lost 7, with 12 bases in between. The germline V gene encodes CDR1 LGHNA and CDR2 YNFKEQ. There are 15 residues in the CDR3. CDR3 region: CASSQRQGENSPLHF. DNA for the CDR3: TGTGCCAGCAGCCAACGGCAGGGTGAGAATTCACCCCTCCACTTT.

The V and J genes are TRBV24-1 and TRBJ1-5; no reliable D call. The CDR3 runs 16 residues. Between the trimmed V and J ends, which lost 1 base and 0 bases, there was a span of 9 bases. Germline V gene sequence: CDR1 KGHDR, CDR2 SFDVKD. The CDR3 protein is CATSDFHRISNQPQHF. As DNA, the CDR3 is TGTGCCACCAGTGATTTTCATAGAATTAGCAATCAGCCCCAGCATTTT.

The V gene is TRBV12-5, the J gene TRBJ1-2; TRBD1 might be the D (6 bases). This CDR3 comprises 16 residues. The V gene's germline CDR1 is LGHNT and CDR2 FRNRAP. Trimming left V 7 bases short and J 5 bases short, with 23 bases between. The CDR3 coding sequence is TGTGCTAGTGCCCCGGTCGGGACAAGGAATTCATATGGCTACACCTTC. Amino acids: CASAPVGTRNSYGYTF.

This clone was observed a few times. The CDR3: CASSEISYYGYTF. The CDR3 DNA sequence: TGTGCCAGCAGTGAAATTTCCTACTATGGCTACACCTTC. The chain combines TRBV2 with TRBJ1-2; no definite D call. CDR1 is SNHLY and CDR2 is FYNNEI in the germline V gene. V lost 2 bases and J lost 3, with 7 bases in between. CDR3 length: 13 residues.

J is TRBJ1-2 and V is TRBV21-1; the DNA was not used to check the table's D call, TRBD1. TRBV21-1 is given as a pseudogene. This CDR3 comprises 12 residues. Here the CDR3 DNA reads TGTGCCAGCAGCAGAGACAGGGGGGGCTACACCTTC. This translates into CASSRDRGGYTF.

The DNA of the CDR3 is TGTGCCAGCAGCCCGACTGGGACAGGGAACACTGAAGCTTTCTTT. Protein product: CASSPTGTGNTEAFF. The chain couples TRBV5-4 to TRBJ1-1, with 8 bases identical to TRBD1. The germline V gene has CDR1 SGHNT and CDR2 YYREEE (reference sequence). The CDR3 contains 15 residues. J lost 1 base, V lost 4 bases, and 6 bases had no gene match.

The V and J genes are TRBV5-1 and TRBJ1-4; no clear D gene. The CDR3 is 15 residues long. V was trimmed by 3 bases and J by 2 bases, leaving 11 bases between them. Germline loops: CDR1 SGHRS, CDR2 YFSETQ. This CDR3 is CASSSAGRTNEKLFF. DNA of the CDR3: TGCGCCAGCAGCTCGGCAGGAAGGACTAATGAAAAACTGTTTTTT. The variable domain in full, with the rest retrieved from reference TRBV5-1 and TRBJ1-4, is KAGVTQTPRYLIKTRGQQVTLSCSPISGHRSVSWYQQTPGQGLQFLFEYFSETQRNKGNFPGRFSGRQFSNSRSEMNVSTLELGDSALYLCASSSAGRTNEKLFFGSGTQLSVL.

The CDR3 protein is CASSLMTGGGSDTQYF. Written as DNA, the CDR3 is TGTGCCAGCAGCTTAATGACAGGGGGCGGTTCAGATACGCAGTATTTT. This chain links TRBV7-3 with TRBJ2-3; 10 bases match TRBD1. In germline, CDR1 is SGHTA, CDR2 FQGTGA. This CDR3 has 16 amino acids. The V segment lost 1 base and the J segment 4 bases; nucleotides outside the gene matches: 5.

A note on this clone: Other DNA sequences in this sample translate to the same CDR3. V gene TRBV5-5 combines with J gene TRBJ1-6; D unclear. Trimming took 0 bases from V and 4 from J, leaving 8 bases between them. CDR3 size: 15 residues. Germline values: CDR1 SGHKS, CDR2 YYEKEE (reference sequence). CDR3 loop: CASSLAAGYNSPLHF. The DNA for the CDR3 is TGTGCCAGCAGCTTGGCTGCGGGGTATAATTCACCCCTCCACTTT. Based on the CDR3 plus reference TRBV5-5 and TRBJ1-6, the full variable domain is DAGVTQSPTHLIKTRGQQVTLRCSPISGHKSVSWYQQVLGQGPQFIFQYYEKEERGRGNFPDRFSARQFPNYSSELNVNALLLGDSALYLCASSLAAGYNSPLHFGNGTRLTVT.

The chain is built from TRBV18 and TRBJ1-2; no clear D. The ends were cut back, 6 bases at V and 2 bases at J, with 16 bases in the middle. Germline V CDR1 and CDR2: KGHSH, LQKENI. This CDR3 comprises 15 residues. The CDR3 DNA reads TGTGCCAGCTCCACGATAGCCGGGGAGAACTATGGCTACACCTTC. Translating gives CASSTIAGENYGYTF.

The chain is built from TRBV5-1 and TRBJ1-1; D perhaps matches TRBD1 (6 bases). Germline CDR1 is SGHRS and CDR2 is YFSETQ. V was pared by 6 bases and J by 1 base, with 10 bases between. The CDR3 extends over 13 amino acids. Here the CDR3 reads CASKATGNTEAFF. For the CDR3, the DNA is TGCGCCAGCAAAGCGACAGGGAACACTGAAGCTTTCTTT.

This chain connects TRBV7-3 to TRBJ1-5, with D possibly being TRBD1 (5 bases). Germline CDR1 is SGHTA and CDR2 is FQGTGA. Trimming shortened V by 4 bases and J by 1 base, and 8 bases separated the two germline ends. The CDR3 covers 14 residues. CDR3 region: CASSSDTSNQPQHF. As DNA, the CDR3 is TGTGCCAGCAGCTCGGACACAAGCAATCAGCCCCAGCATTTT.

V gene TRBV10-3 combines with J gene TRBJ1-2; D may be TRBD1 (5 bases). The CDR3 length is 14 residues. Germline lookup yields CDR1 ENHRY and CDR2 SYGVKD. The V gene lost 2 bases and the J gene lost 4 bases, with 11 bases spanning the gap. CDR3: CAISESQGSYGYTF. The CDR3 nucleotides are TGTGCCATCAGTGAGAGCCAGGGTAGCTATGGCTACACCTTC.